This T cell receptor beta chain was obtained from a study of shared clonotypes between healthy human individuals. Deep-level settings were used for running the assay. Here immunoSEQ multiplex PCR was the method, and the copy in TCRdb shows in-frame clones only, minus some. The sample records 500,000 to 650,000 clones, roughly 72% being singletons. Per the germline V gene, CDR1 is SGHTS and CDR2 is YDEGEE. This CDR3 contains 14 residues. V lost 4 bases to trimming and J lost 6 bases, with 17 bases between them. Material for sequencing was PBMCs. This TCR derives from a middle-aged woman in good health. Some clones in this sample may be carry-over from other donors' samples. V and J are TRBV5-8 and TRBJ2-7, with unresolved D. The CDR3 reads CASSTRLAPGEQYF. For the CDR3, the DNA is TGTGCCAGCAGCACCCGACTGGCCCCTGGCGAGCAGTACTTC.